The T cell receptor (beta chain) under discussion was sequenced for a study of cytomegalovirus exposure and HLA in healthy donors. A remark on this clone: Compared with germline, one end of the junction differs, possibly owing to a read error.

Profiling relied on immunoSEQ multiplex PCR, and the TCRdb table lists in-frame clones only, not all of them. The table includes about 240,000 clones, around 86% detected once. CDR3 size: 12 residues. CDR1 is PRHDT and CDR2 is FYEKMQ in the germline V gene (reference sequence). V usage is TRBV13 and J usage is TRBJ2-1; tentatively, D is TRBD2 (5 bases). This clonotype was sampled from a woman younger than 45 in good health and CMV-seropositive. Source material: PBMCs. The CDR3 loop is CASSIGSNEQFF. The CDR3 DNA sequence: TGTGCCAGCAGCATAGGGAGTAATGAGCAGTTCTTC.